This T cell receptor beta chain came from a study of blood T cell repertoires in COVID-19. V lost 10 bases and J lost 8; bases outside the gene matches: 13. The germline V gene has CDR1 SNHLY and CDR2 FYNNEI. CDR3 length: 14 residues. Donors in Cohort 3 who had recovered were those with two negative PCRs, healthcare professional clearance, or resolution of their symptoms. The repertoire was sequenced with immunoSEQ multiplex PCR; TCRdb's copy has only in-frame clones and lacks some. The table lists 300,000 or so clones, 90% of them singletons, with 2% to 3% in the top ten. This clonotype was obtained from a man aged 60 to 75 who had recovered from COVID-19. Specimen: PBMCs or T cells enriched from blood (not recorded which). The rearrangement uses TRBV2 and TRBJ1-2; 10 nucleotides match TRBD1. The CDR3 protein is CATQTDRGSEGYTF. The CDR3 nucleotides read TGTGCCACCCAAACGGACAGGGGGAGCGAGGGCTACACCTTC.